This TCR beta chain comes out of a study of shared clonotypes between healthy human individuals (dated by TCRdb to 2018 to 2020). Context from the whole study: A few men and two women, aged 18 to 49 years, made up the cohort. For each donor, CD4 naive and CD4 memory were each given three plates, CD8 naive was given two plates, and CD8 memory was given one plate. To estimate repertoire size and how much clonotypes are shared between individuals, the study performed deep sequencing of blood TCR repertoires from a few healthy adults. Libraries were prepared and TCR repertoires were sequenced by different laboratories using diverse techniques, in order to increase sequencing depth and limit assay-specific biases. Per donor, leukapheresis produced somewhere between about 0.94 and 10 billion PBMCs.

Using the deep immunoSEQ assay, TCR CDR3 regions were amplified from genomic DNA by multiplex PCR. For each cell subset, the extracted genomic DNA was distributed evenly across all wells of several immunoSEQ 96-well plates, and each plate served as one replicate. Each replicate PCR for sorted subsets received about 210 ng genomic DNA, equal to about 30,000 T cell genomes. The purified libraries were quantified using a Qubit 3.0 fluorometer, sized with a Bioanalyzer 2100, and then quantified again using the KAPA Library Quantification kit. Every immunoSEQ 96-well plate was sequenced on a separate single-read 150-cycle Illumina NextSeq 550 flow cell. Per the authors' processing: Because the immunoSEQ output included only junctional sequences and no quality scores, the filtering could not be the same as the filtering used for full-length reads. Sequences were annotated with PyIR, a Python wrapper for IgBLAST v1.9, and V/J genes and CDR3 were assigned using IMGT germline references. Reads were filtered out if the reads had weak V/J assignments (E-value above 1e-6), no CDR3, stop codons, out-of-frame junctions, or ambiguous translated residues. A V3J clonotype was defined by an identical inferred V gene, J gene, and CDR3 amino acid sequence. The percentage overlap between two repertoires was calculated by dividing the number of shared unique clonotypes by the size of the smaller repertoire. Repertoire richness was assessed with RTK rarefaction, the Chao1 estimator, and Recon v2.1 estimates of unobserved clonotypes. For all TCRbeta clonotypes obtained by the gDNA method from a few donors, generation probabilities were computed with OLGA. TCRdb's version of the immuneACCESS table is confined to in-frame rearrangements and falls short of the full clone set. An unresolved V gene accounts for under half of the shortfall where checked; the remainder is of unknown origin. That table furnishes V, J and clone size, whereas the DNA furnished D and trimming. The sample contains about 2 million clones, 85% to 95% of them found a single time. Of the sample, 0.1% to 0.15% falls within the top ten clones.

In the case of this clone: It lacks a known antigen. Qualities for individual bases were not recorded, and no much larger clone is one base off. This specimen includes other DNA sequences encoding the same CDR3.

The donors were healthy, HIV-negative adults who had no recently reported acute infections or vaccinations. Only Caucasian adults living in Nashville, Tennessee, USA were represented among the donors. Magnetic negative selection was used to enrich CD4+ T cells, after which naive cells were positively selected on CD45RA and the negative fraction became the memory subset. Blood was obtained by leukapheresis, after which PBMCs were separated by Ficoll-Histopaque density gradient centrifugation and cryopreserved in liquid nitrogen vapor phase. Purity and quantity of every magnetically sorted T cell population were checked by analytical flow cytometry. Genomic DNA was isolated from each sorted fraction and quantified by UV absorbance on a Nanodrop 2000c. Study-level results and caveats: Sampling was limited to blood, and TCR repertoires in tissue likely differ from TCR repertoires in blood. Because the study included a small number of donors, the genetic and exposure-history diversity represented was limited. Sharing across four donors was observed for about 5% of naive CD4, 3.5% of naive CD8, roughly 2.3% of memory CD4, and less than 0.45% of memory CD8 clonotypes. Incomplete sequencing was indicated by rarefaction of sorted-subset datasets, despite the large sequencing depth. Larger estimated clonotype richness was generally found for naive subsets than for memory subsets. Based on pairwise subsampling, the degree of clonotype sharing among donors was expected to be affected by sequencing depth. Compared with non-shared clonotypes, the clonotypes found in all four sorted-subset donors had higher generation probabilities.

At the junction V is shortened by 3 bases and J by 4 bases, with 12 bases in between. Spanning cysteine to phenylalanine, the CDR3 consists of 14 amino acids. The CDR3 DNA has 42 bases and is translated from base 1. CDR1 is given as MGHRA and CDR2 as YSYEKL, both from the germline V gene. The sequence joins TRBV4-1 to TRBJ1-1, with the D gene call left open. This sequence originates from a man aged 18 to 29 in good health. Sequenced sample: naive CD4+ T cells sorted from blood. Explained via the paper, the cell subset or site label denotes: CD45RA+ positively selected. The DNA is TGCGCCAGCAGCCATCCACCCCGGGGCACTGAAGCTTTCTTT. The resulting protein is CASSHPPRGTEAFF.